The clone carrying this TCR beta chain has only one observation. This sample was included in a study of blood T cell repertoires in COVID-19. Overall study context: Sample material is recorded as cDNA or gDNA derived from T cells, B-cell-depleted T cells, or PBMCs.

The CDR3 is made up of 14 amino acids. V shed 5 bases and J 5 bases; nucleotides not matched to a gene: 4. CDR1 LNHDA and CDR2 SQIVND come from the germline V gene (reference sequence). Per the original data handling: Reference gene primer amplification gave nucleated cell count estimates. Profiling relied on immunoSEQ multiplex PCR, and the TCRdb table lists in-frame clones only, not all of them. That table furnishes V, J and clone size, whereas the DNA furnished D and trimming. Of about 230,000 clones in the sample, 88% were seen once. The sequenced sample was peripheral blood. This chain joins TRBV19 and TRBJ1-5; TRBD1 aligns across 9 bases. This sequence originates from a woman aged 55-70 years with acute or convalescent COVID-19. CDR3 sequence: CASSVTGGDQPQHF. CDR3 in DNA: TGTGCCAGTAGTGTAACAGGGGGCGATCAGCCCCAGCATTTT.